The following is a T cell receptor (beta chain) sequence with its context. The antigen remains undetermined. Some clones are missing from TCRdb's copy, which holds only in-frame ones; the method was immunoSEQ multiplex PCR. The data contain under 50,000 clones, about 78% of them singletons. This sample was included in a study of vaccination effects on CD4 cells after COVID-19. The authors isolated CD4+ T cells after nine to eleven days of culture. Findings and caveats of the study: The post-vaccine spike-reactive clones of convalescents showed a predominance of new vaccine-induced clones.

Trimming left V 1 base short and J 6 bases short, with 16 bases between. The length of the CDR3 is 15 residues. From germline, CDR1 is SGHVS and CDR2 FQNEAQ. Specimen: CD4+ T cells from PBMCs cultured without peptide, collected before COVID-19 vaccination. The J gene is TRBJ2-7, the V gene TRBV7-8, with D perhaps matching TRBD1 or TRBD2 (5 bases each). This sequence was found in a human donor who had a prior SARS-CoV-2 infection. The CDR3 loop is CASSLVATSRGEQYF. For the CDR3, the DNA is TGTGCCAGCAGCTTAGTAGCGACATCGAGGGGCGAGCAGTACTTC.